The following is a TCR beta chain sequence with its context. The entry originates in a study of shared T cell receptors in the human thymus. Repertoires were generated with immunoSEQ multiplex PCR, while TCRdb's copy carries only in-frame clones and drops some. The data show some 720,000 clones, roughly 90% seen once. Germline-derived CDR1 and CDR2 are SGDLS and YYNGEE. This CDR3 has 19 amino acids. V lost 4 bases, J lost 1 base, and 12 bases stayed unmatched. The data were also submitted as part of a second study, on human thymus T cells.

The gene calls are TRBV9 and TRBJ2-3; 13 nucleotides align to TRBD2. The TCR was taken from a boy under two years old with a congenital heart defect. The sequencing sample was made of thymocytes. CDR3: CASSIGRGTSGTGTDTQYF. CDR3 sequence (DNA): TGTGCCAGCAGCATCGGGCGGGGGACTAGCGGGACGGGCACAGATACGCAGTATTTT.